The T cell receptor (beta chain) described here comes from a study of blood T cell repertoires in COVID-19 (dated by TCRdb to between 2020 and 2021). Background for the entire study: Collaborator samples came from the United States, Italy and Spain and covered acute and convalescent phases of COVID-19. The material from the prospective study consisted of cDNA or gDNA derived from T cells, B-cell-depleted T cells, or PBMCs. Subjects who had been exposed to COVID-19, were actively infected with it, or had recovered from it provided the deeply sampled blood TCRbeta repertoires that made up the dataset. A freely available public database, intended as a resource for researchers studying the immune response to SARS-CoV-2, is where the repertoires were released. Samples came from the ongoing ImmuneRACE study (first 160 participants) plus 1,254 subjects from 6 global collaborators. A de-identified subject ID, COVID-19 status, age in years and sex were almost always included in the sample metadata. Where available, HLA class I and class II types were obtained from metadata supplied by the sample provider rather than from assay-based typing.

Notes on this clone: Its antigen is unknown. No quality values exist for individual bases; no much larger clone is one base distant.

Overall study outcomes, separate from this receptor: The quantity of clinical and demographic metadata differed by source and by participant and was supplied without curation.

Based on the germline V gene, the CDR1 and CDR2 sequences are SGHTA and FQGNSA. The CDR3 numbers 13 residues from cysteine through phenylalanine. Only the CDR3 DNA is retained, 39 bases long and in frame from the first base. Between the V and J ends, shortened by 2 bases and 7 bases respectively, the junction contains 11 bases. TCRbeta CDR3 regions were amplified from genomic DNA using the immunoSEQ Assay, a bias-controlled multiplex PCR. As for how the authors treated the data: The number of nucleated cells in each sample was estimated by amplification of reference gene primers within the assay. Sequence reads were collapsed and filtered to measure the absolute abundance of every unique TCRbeta CDR3 rearrangement. Productive Simpson clonality was computed per sample as the square root of Simpson's diversity index over productive rearrangements. The immuneACCESS repertoire file appears here via TCRdb, limited to in-frame rearrangements. These files lack a portion of the clones; in checked studies, under half of the deficit traces to unresolved V genes, and the cause of the others is not known. The DNA gave D and trimming, while V, J and clone size come from that table. The sample table lists 350,000 to 450,000 clones, roughly nine tenths of them with a count of one. Of the sample, 0.95% to 1.5% is held by the ten largest clones.

The collaborating institutions used their own protocols to collect whole blood in K2EDTA tubes. For TCRbeta analysis, collaborators shipped samples in one of three forms: frozen whole blood, isolated PBMCs, or DNA extracted from either of those sample types. Sequenced sample: peripheral blood. This TCR came from a man in his forties with acute or convalescent COVID-19. This receptor chain uses TRBV7-2 and TRBJ1-1, with TRBD1 as a weak D call on 6 bases. The DNA reads TGTGCCAGCAGCTTACAGGGGATGGGTGAAGCTTTCTTT. This yields the protein CASSLQGMGEAFF.